The T cell receptor beta chain under discussion was sequenced for a study of T cell changes during pregnancy in multiple sclerosis. The repertoire was sequenced with immunoSEQ multiplex PCR; TCRdb's copy has only in-frame clones and lacks some. The sample records around 95,000 clones, around 92% being singletons. J lost 6 bases, V lost 7 bases, and 5 bases had no gene match. The germline CDR1 and CDR2 sequences are SNHLY and FYNNEI. This CDR3 is 15 amino acids long. This chain links TRBV2 with TRBJ2-2, with TRBD2 matching over 13 bases. This specimen was peripheral blood, taken after pregnancy. This clonotype was obtained from a female donor with multiple sclerosis, enrolled in a pregnancy study. CDR3 sequence: CASTGTSGEAGELFF. CDR3 nucleotide sequence: TGTGCCAGCACCGGGACTAGCGGGGAGGCCGGGGAGCTGTTTTTT.